This record covers a single TCR beta chain. The germline V and J ends were trimmed by 4 bases and 4 bases, with 9 bases remaining between them. Germline CDR1 SGHDN, CDR2 FVKESK. CDR3 length equals 13 residues. The record originates from a study of T cells after somatic rescue of genetic block. Produced via immunoSEQ multiplex PCR; TCRdb's table is partial and in-frame only. The sample carries about 72,000 clones, around 90% recorded once. The TCR sequence derives from a young man. The chain combines TRBV14 with TRBJ2-3; unclear D gene. Sequenced sample: peripheral blood mononuclear cells (PBMCs). CDR3 bases: TGTGCCAGCAGCCTTAACCCGGCAGATACGCAGTATTTT. Protein sequence: CASSLNPADTQYF.